The present entry profiles one T cell receptor beta chain with its context. Antigen: not known. cDNA came from around 0.5 to 1 ug RNA primed by random hexamers. Amplification of TCR beta CDR3 by immunoSEQ multiplex PCR spanned 54 Vbeta and 13 Jbeta. TCRdb called the immunoSEQ multiplex PCR reads again in MiXCR, with one record for every CDR3 protein. The sample has about 210,000 distinct CDR3 sequences, about 94% seen once. This record belongs to a study of CD8 T cells in Susac syndrome. Study as a whole: The Susac syndrome patients were therapy-naive, on corticosteroids, or on intravenous immunoglobulin alone at blood draw.

Study conclusions and caveats: Clonal expansion was not observed in the Susac syndrome CD4+ T cell repertoires.

Germline lookup yields CDR1 SGHRS and CDR2 YFSETQ. The CDR3 consists of 17 residues. V was clipped by 5 bases and J by 1 base; unmatched bases: 12. The CD8+ and CD4+ T cells were negatively isolated, with the TEMRA cells enriched by FACS. The V and J genes are TRBV5-1 and TRBJ1-1, with 9 bases identical to TRBD1. The sequence was obtained from a human donor with Susac syndrome. The source material was CD4+ T cells from PBMCs. The CDR3 protein is CASRPRTPGQGNTEAFF. The CDR3, as DNA: TGCGCCAGCAGGCCTCGCACACCGGGACAGGGGAACACTGAAGCTTTCTTT.